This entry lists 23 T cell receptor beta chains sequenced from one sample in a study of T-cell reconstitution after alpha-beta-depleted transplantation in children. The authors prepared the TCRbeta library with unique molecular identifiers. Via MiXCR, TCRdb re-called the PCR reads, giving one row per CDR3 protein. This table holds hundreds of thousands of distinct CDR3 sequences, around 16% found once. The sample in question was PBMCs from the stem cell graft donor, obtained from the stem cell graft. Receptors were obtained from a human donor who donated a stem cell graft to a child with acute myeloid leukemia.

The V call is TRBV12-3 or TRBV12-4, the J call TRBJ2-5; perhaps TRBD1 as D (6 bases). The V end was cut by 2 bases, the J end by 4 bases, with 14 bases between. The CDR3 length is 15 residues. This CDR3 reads CASSLRSGDGETQYF. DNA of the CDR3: TGTGCCAGCAGTTTACGGTCAGGGGACGGAGAGACCCAGTACTTC.

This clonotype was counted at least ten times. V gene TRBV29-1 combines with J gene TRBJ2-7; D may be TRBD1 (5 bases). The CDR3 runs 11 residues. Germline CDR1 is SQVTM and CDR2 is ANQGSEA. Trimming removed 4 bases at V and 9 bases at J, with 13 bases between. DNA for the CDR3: TGCAGCGTTGCCCAGGGTTTGGGGCAGTACTTC. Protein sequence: CSVAQGLGQYF.

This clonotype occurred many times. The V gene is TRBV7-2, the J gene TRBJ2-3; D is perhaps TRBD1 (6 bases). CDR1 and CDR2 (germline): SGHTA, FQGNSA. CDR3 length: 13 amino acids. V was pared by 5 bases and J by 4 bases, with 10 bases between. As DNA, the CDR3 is TGTGCCAGCAGCCGCACAGGGTCAGATACGCAGTATTTT. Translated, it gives CASSRTGSDTQYF.

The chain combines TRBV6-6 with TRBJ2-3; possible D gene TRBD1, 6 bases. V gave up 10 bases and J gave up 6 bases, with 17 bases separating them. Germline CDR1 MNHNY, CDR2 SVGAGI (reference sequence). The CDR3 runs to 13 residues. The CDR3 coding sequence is TGTGCCATTACGACAGGAGGTGGGGATACGCAGTATTTT. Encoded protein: CAITTGGGDTQYF.

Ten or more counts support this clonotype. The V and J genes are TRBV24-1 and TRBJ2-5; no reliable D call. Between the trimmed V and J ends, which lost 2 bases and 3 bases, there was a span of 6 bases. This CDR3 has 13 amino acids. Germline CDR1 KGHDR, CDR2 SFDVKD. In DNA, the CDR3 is TGTGCCACCAGTGATTCGCCAGAAGAGACCCAGTACTTC. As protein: CATSDSPEETQYF.

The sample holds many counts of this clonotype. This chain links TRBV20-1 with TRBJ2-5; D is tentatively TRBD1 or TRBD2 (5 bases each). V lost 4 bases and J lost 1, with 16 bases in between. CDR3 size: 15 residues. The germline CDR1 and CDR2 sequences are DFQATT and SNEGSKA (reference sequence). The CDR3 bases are TGCAGTGCTAAGCTCCCGGGACGGAGCCAAGAGACCCAGTACTTC. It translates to CSAKLPGRSQETQYF.

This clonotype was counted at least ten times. CDR3 nucleotide sequence: TGCAGCATCCCGGGCCAGCAAGAGACCCAGTACTTC. Protein sequence: CSIPGQQETQYF. The chain recombines TRBV29-1 with TRBJ2-5; no definite D call. CDR3 size: 12 residues. The V gene's germline CDR1 is SQVTM and CDR2 ANQGSEA. V was shortened by 8 bases and J by 2 bases, with 12 bases between the two germline ends. The whole variable domain, remainder taken from reference TRBV29-1 and TRBJ2-5, is SAVISQKPSRDICQRGTSLTIQCQVDSQVTMMFWYRQQPGQSLTLIATANQGSEATYESGFVIDKFPISRPNLTFSTLTVSNMSPEDSSIYLCSIPGQQETQYFGPGTRLLVL.

Here the CDR3 reads CASSYSGTDLTDTQYF. In DNA, the CDR3 is TGTGCCAGCAGTTACTCGGGGACAGATCTCACAGATACGCAGTATTTT. V is TRBV6-2 or TRBV6-3 and J is TRBJ2-3, with TRBD1 matching 7 bases. CDR3 length: 16 residues. With V trimmed by 0 bases and J by 2 bases, 5 bases remained unmatched. Germline CDR1 and CDR2: MNHEY and SVGEGT.

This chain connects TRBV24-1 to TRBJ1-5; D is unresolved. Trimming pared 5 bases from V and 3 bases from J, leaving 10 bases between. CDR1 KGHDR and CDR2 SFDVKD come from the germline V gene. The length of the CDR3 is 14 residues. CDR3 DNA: TGTGCCACCAGTGGGGGAACAGACAATCAGCCCCAGCATTTT. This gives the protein CATSGGTDNQPQHF.

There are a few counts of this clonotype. The CDR3 coding sequence is TGTGCCAGCAGGCGAACGGGACAGAGTAGCTCCTACGAGCAGTACTTC. Residues: CASRRTGQSSSYEQYF. This chain joins TRBV7-2 and TRBJ2-7, with 7 bases aligning to TRBD1. CDR1 is SGHTA, CDR2 FQGNSA, per germline. J lost 0 bases, V lost 6 bases, and 11 bases had no gene match. This CDR3 is built from 16 residues.

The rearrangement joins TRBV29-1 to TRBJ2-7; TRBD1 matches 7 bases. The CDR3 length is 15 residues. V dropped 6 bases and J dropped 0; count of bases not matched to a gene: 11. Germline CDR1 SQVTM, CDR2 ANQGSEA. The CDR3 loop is CSVRDSSLPSYEQYF. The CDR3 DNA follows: TGCAGCGTCCGGGACAGTTCCCTCCCCTCCTACGAGCAGTACTTC.

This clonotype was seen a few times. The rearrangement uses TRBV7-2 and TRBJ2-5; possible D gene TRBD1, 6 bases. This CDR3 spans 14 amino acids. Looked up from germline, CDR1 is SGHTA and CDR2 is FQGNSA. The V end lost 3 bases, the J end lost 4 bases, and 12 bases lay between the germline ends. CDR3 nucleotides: TGTGCCAGCAGCTTCCAGGGGTGGGGAGAGACCCAGTACTTC. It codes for CASSFQGWGETQYF.

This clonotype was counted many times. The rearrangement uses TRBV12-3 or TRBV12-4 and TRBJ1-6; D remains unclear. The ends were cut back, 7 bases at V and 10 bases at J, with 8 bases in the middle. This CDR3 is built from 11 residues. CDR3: CASKGNSPLHF. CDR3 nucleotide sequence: TGTGCCAGCAAAGGGAACTCACCCCTCCACTTT.

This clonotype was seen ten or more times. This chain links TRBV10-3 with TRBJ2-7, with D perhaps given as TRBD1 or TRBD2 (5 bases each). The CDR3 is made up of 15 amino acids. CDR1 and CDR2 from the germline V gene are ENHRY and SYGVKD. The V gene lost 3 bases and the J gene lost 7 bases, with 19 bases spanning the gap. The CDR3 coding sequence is TGTGCCATCAGTGAAGGAACGGGACCATTCGGGGAGCAGTACGTC. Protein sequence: CAISEGTGPFGEQYV.

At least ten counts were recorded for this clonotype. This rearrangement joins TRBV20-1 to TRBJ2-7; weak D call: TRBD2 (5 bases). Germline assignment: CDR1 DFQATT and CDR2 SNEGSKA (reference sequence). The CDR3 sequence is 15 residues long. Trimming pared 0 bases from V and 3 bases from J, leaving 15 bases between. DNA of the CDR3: TGCAGTGCTAGAGATCGGGATAGGCCCCTCTACGAGCAGTACTTC. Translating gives CSARDRDRPLYEQYF.

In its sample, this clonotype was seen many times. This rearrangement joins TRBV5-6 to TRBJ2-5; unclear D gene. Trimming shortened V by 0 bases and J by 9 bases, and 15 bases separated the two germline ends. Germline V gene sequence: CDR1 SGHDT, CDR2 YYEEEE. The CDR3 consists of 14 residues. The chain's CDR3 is CASSLELDQASQYF. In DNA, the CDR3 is TGTGCCAGCAGCTTGGAACTGGATCAGGCGTCCCAGTACTTC.

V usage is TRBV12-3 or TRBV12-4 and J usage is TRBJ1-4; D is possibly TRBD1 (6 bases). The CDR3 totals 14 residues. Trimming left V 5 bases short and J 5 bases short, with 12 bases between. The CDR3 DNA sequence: TGTGCCAGCAGTGCTCAGGGGATGAATGAAAAACTGTTTTTT. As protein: CASSAQGMNEKLFF.

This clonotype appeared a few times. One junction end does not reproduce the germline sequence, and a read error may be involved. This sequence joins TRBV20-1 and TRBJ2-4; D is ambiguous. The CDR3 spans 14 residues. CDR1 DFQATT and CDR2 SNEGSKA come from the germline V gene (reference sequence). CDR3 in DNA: TGCAGTGCTGGAGAACAGATAGCCAAAAACATTCAGTACTTC. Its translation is CSAGEQIAKNIQYF.

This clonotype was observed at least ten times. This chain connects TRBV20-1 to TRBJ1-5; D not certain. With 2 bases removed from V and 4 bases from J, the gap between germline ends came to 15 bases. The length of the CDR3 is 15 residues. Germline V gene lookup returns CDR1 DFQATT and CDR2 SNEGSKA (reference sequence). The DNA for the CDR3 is TGCAGTGCTAGAAGAGGAGGAGCCCCTAATCAGCCCCAGCATTTT. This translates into CSARRGGAPNQPQHF.

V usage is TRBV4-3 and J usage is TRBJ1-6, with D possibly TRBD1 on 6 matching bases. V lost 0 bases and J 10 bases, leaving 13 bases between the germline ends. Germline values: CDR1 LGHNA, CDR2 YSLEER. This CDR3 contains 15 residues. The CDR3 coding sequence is TGCGCCAGCAGCCAAGATCAGAGGGGGGGCTCACCCCTCCACTTT. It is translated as CASSQDQRGGSPLHF.

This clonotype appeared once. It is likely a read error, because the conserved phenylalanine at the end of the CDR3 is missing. The CDR3 region has the DNA TGTGCCAGCAGCTCGGGGTTGACAGGGTACAATCAGCCCCAGCATTTA. Residues: CASSSGLTGYNQPQHL. The genes are TRBV7-9 and TRBJ1-5; 7 bases align to TRBD1. The ends lost 4 bases at V and 3 bases at J; junction bases unmatched: 9. Germline CDR1 is SEHNR and CDR2 is FQNEAQ (reference sequence). The CDR3 has 16 residues.

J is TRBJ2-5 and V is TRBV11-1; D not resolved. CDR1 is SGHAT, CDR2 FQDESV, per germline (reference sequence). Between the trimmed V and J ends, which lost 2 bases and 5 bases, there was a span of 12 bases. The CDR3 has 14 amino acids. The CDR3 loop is CASSLSVKRETQYF. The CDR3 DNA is TGTGCCAGCAGCTTAAGCGTTAAGAGGGAGACCCAGTACTTC.

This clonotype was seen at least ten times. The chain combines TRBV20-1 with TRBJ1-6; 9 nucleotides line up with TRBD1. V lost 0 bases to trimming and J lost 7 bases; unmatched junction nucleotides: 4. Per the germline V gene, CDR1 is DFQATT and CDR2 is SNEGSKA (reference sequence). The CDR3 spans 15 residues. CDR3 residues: CSARDWGTGNSPLHF. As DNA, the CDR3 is TGCAGTGCTAGAGATTGGGGGACAGGGAATTCACCCCTCCACTTT.